Following are 9 T cell receptor beta chains from one sample sequenced in a study of T cells in Graves' hyperthyroidism and ophthalmopathy (dated by TCRdb to between 2018 and 2021). The method behind the library was multiplex PCR. Sequencing was performed on an Illumina HiSeq 2000. The TCR beta CDR3 regions were amplified from RNA transcripts. The TCR CDR3 was subjected to a first round of RT-PCR using the HTBI primer set and the Qiagen OneStep RT-PCR kit. TCRdb applied fastp at Q25 and MiXCR to the public reads, then kept only in-frame beta chains. Each record represents a unique CDR3 protein, reported with the most common genes and DNA among its rows. A total of about 420,000 distinct CDR3 sequences appear in this sample, roughly 14% of them only once. Around an eighth of the sample is taken by the ten largest. Input material: blood. The receptors originated from a woman aged 18-30 years with Graves' hyperthyroidism.

Ten or more counts support this clonotype. The rearrangement uses TRBV20-1 and TRBJ2-1; 9 bases line up with TRBD2. CDR3 length equals 19 residues. V lost 0 bases and J lost 2; bases outside the gene matches: 14. The V gene's germline CDR1 is DFQATT and CDR2 SNEGSKA (reference sequence). The CDR3: CSARDLGGGAIRTYNEQFF. CDR3 in DNA: TGCAGTGCTAGAGATCTCGGCGGGGGGGCCATAAGAACCTACAATGAGCAGTTCTTC.

The gene calls are TRBV7-2 and TRBJ1-6; D remains unclear. Between the trimmed V and J ends, which lost 3 bases and 9 bases, there was a span of 21 bases. The CDR3 is 17 amino acids. CDR1 is SGHTA, CDR2 FQGNSA, per germline. The CDR3 protein is CASSFSYELRRGSPLHF. CDR3 in DNA: TGTGCCAGCAGCTTTTCGTATGAATTGAGGCGCGGTTCACCCCTCCACTTT.

Notes on this clonotype: The CDR3 does not end in the conserved phenylalanine or tryptophan, so this is likely a read error. The rearrangement joins TRBV11-2 to TRBJ1-4, with D uncertain. Trimming took off 4 bases at V and 8 bases at J, with 17 bases between the two ends. The germline V gene encodes CDR1 SGHAT and CDR2 FQNNGV. The CDR3 has 15 amino acids. CDR3: CASSSGLLHAEKLFC. The CDR3 nucleotides are TGTGCCAGCAGCTCAGGACTCCTTCACGCGGAAAAACTGTTTTGT.

This clonotype appeared a few times. A junction boundary mismatches the germline segment, possibly from a read error. The chain links TRBV2 to TRBJ2-7; D is unresolved. CDR1 and CDR2 (germline): SNHLY, FYNNEI. This CDR3 comprises 15 residues. CDR3 loop: CASGEKDPQYYEQYF. In DNA form, the CDR3 reads TGTGCCAGCGGTGAGAAGGACCCTCAATACTACGAGCAGTACTTC.

This clonotype showed up just a few times. The V gene is TRBV14, the J gene TRBJ1-5, with D unresolved. Trimming left V 5 bases short and J 8 bases short, with 10 bases between. The germline V gene encodes CDR1 SGHDN and CDR2 FVKESK. The CDR3 consists of 12 residues. CDR3 region: CASSDGWEPQHF. CDR3 sequence (DNA): TGTGCCAGCAGCGACGGCTGGGAGCCCCAGCATTTT.

This clonotype was found many times. This chain joins TRBV7-3 and TRBJ2-3; TRBD2 might be the D (7 bases). This CDR3 is 15 amino acids long. Germline V gene lookup returns CDR1 SGHTA and CDR2 FQGTGA. V was shortened by 2 bases and J by 5 bases, with 14 bases between the two germline ends. The CDR3 nucleotides are TGTGCCAGCAGCTTATGGGCGGGGGCTAGAGATACGCAGTATTTT. Its translation: CASSLWAGARDTQYF.

The chain carries TRBV3-1 and TRBJ2-2, with D perhaps TRBD2 (6 bases). V lost 2 bases and J lost 5, with 15 bases in between. CDR3 length equals 16 residues. Germline V lookup: CDR1 LGHDT, CDR2 YNNKEL (reference sequence). CDR3 in DNA: TGTGCCAGCAGCCAAAAAGCGGGTCGAGGGACCGGGGAGCTGTTTTTT. Residues: CASSQKAGRGTGELFF.

This clonotype was observed many times. The V and J genes are TRBV20-1 and TRBJ2-7; no clear D gene. With 4 bases removed from V and 0 bases from J, the gap between germline ends came to 4 bases. CDR1 is DFQATT and CDR2 is SNEGSKA in the germline V gene (reference sequence). This CDR3 spans 11 amino acids. CDR3 bases: TGCAGTGCTAAAGCCTCCTACGAGCAGTACTTC. The encoded protein is CSAKASYEQYF.

This clonotype turned up a few times. This chain connects TRBV11-2 to TRBJ2-2, with D possibly being TRBD1 (6 bases). V was cut by 1 base and J by 7 bases, with 25 bases left in between. This CDR3 contains 19 residues. Germline-derived CDR1 and CDR2 are SGHAT and FQNNGV. CDR3 nucleotides: TGTGCCAGCAGCTTAGGGAGGTTTTGGGGGCGCGGAATTATCGGGGAGCTGTTTTTT. This gives the protein CASSLGRFWGRGIIGELFF.